This T cell receptor beta chain was sequenced for a study of Graves' ophthalmopathy and Graves' hyperthyroidism. As for this clonotype: It may be a read error: a sequence one base away is much more abundant.

From germline, CDR1 is LGHDT and CDR2 YNNKEL (reference sequence). The CDR3 has 13 amino acids. Transcripts of RNA were the source for amplifying TCR beta CDR3 regions. First-round RT-PCR relied on HTBI primers, and a second-round multiplex PCR came next. TCRdb itself ran the multiplex PCR reads through MiXCR, one entry per CDR3 protein. The sample carries around 400,000 distinct CDR3 sequences, roughly 20% recorded once. Diagnosis relied on clinical symptoms, serum thyroxine, TRAb, thyroid ultrasound and orbital computed tomography. The gene calls are TRBV3-1 and TRBJ1-2; D unclear. The clonotype was recovered from a woman aged 18-29 years with stable Graves' hyperthyroidism. Sequenced: peripheral blood. The DNA of the CDR3 is TGTGCCAGCAGCCAGGAAATTAACTATGGCCACACCTTC. Translating it yields CASSQEINYGHTF.